This TCR beta chain derives from a study of vaccination and CD4 T cells after COVID-19 (dated by TCRdb to the early 2020s). Notes on the research overall: Convalescent patients had a positive SARS-CoV-2 result on nasal swab PCR, and of these patients, several had mild disease and one had severe disease. The convalescent cohort comprised six males and four females, including two Hispanic individuals, seven Caucasians, two Asians and one multiracial person. Participants received two doses of either the Pfizer-BioNTech BNT162b2 vaccine (n=8) or the Moderna mRNA-1273 vaccine (n=2). Post-COVID blood samples were collected from convalescent patients a median of around 96 days after diagnosis, with a range of about 35 to 170 days. The time from the second vaccine dose to post-vaccine blood sampling had a median of roughly 79 days and ranged from about 14 to 250 days. For stimulating the cultures, overlapping spike peptide pools were used, derived from SARS-CoV-2 as well as from the common cold coronaviruses HCoV-NL63, HCoV-OC43 and HCoV-229E. Control cultures used a CEFX viral epitope pool as positive control, an HIV-1 Nef peptide pool as negative control, or no peptide. In roughly 10 COVID-19 convalescent patients and a handful of infection-naive healthy vaccine recipients, the spike-specific CD4+ TCR repertoire before mRNA vaccination was compared with the repertoire after mRNA vaccination. Results the study describes overall, beyond this receptor: An increase in the median number of SARS-CoV-2-reactive clonotypes from 20 to 25 after infection to 38 after vaccination was observed, but the change was not found to be significant. The study included relatively few convalescent patients and did not analyze early timepoints after natural infection. Of the vaccine-specific clones found in convalescent patients, nearly all (304 of 307) were mono-reactive for SARS-CoV-2 spike instead of being cross-reactive with common cold coronaviruses. In convalescent patients, a median approximately 83% of post-vaccine SARS-CoV-2-reactive clones were detected only after vaccination, and vaccine-specific priming was suggested by this finding.

Compared with the rest of its sample, this clonotype is medium-sized (0.01 to 0.1%). Its antigen target is currently unknown. It has no much larger one-base neighbor in the sample; base qualities were not kept. The germline V gene provides CDR1 SGHDT and CDR2 YYEEEE. V drops 1 base and J drops 5 bases, leaving 8 bases in between. The CDR3 measures 13 amino acids from cysteine to phenylalanine. Only the CDR3 DNA is retained, 39 bases long and in frame from the first base. The treatment or condition label on this specimen signifies: 10-day PBMC culture with coronavirus spike peptide pools or control peptides (ViraFEST assay). The study used the ViraFEST assay, which expanded antigen-specific T cells with peptide pools and then identified expanded clonotypes by TCR sequencing. The positive SARS-CoV-2 PCR tests of the convalescent patients were dated from March to December 2020, before the Alpha, Beta and Delta variants emerged in the United States. Each well held around 1.9 million PBMCs cultured with around 10 ug/ml peptide pools in IMDM containing roughly 5% human AB serum and 7.5 to 10 IU/ml IL-2. Half of the culture medium was replaced with fresh IL-2-containing medium on days 3 and 7. Once the cells had been in culture for ten to eleven days, the EasySep CD4+ T cell isolation kit was used to isolate CD4+ T cells by negative selection. Ficoll-Paque Plus gradient centrifugation was used to isolate PBMCs from whole blood, and the isolated PBMCs were then either used fresh or cryopreserved at -140C. Triplicate wells were generally used for each culture condition.

Libraries came from PCR. TCR sequencing of DNA from cultured CD4+ T cells used the Oncomine TCR Beta short-read assay at the Johns Hopkins FTIC core. The QIAamp micro DNA kit was used to extract genomic DNA from the cultured CD4+ T cells. Oncomine TCR Beta libraries from cultured CD4+ T cells were pooled using unique dual indexes and sequenced on an Illumina iSeq 100. The study's own analysis went as follows. Non-productive sequences were filtered out, and CDR3s that did not start with C, did not end with F or W, or were shorter than 7 amino acids were discarded. Antigen-specific clonotypes were identified with the MANAFEST web application by comparing peptide-stimulated wells with reference and other culture wells. An FDR below 0.05, an odds ratio above 5, and a productive frequency above 0.1% in at least two of three replicate wells were required for clones to be considered positive. A clonotype counted as cross-reactive if it showed significant expansion both in the SARS-CoV-2 spike wells and in at least one common cold coronavirus spike condition. Similarity between CDR3 sequences was evaluated in R version 3.6.1 using Levenshtein distances (stringdist) and unrooted phylogenetic trees (ape). The raw public data were reprocessed by TCRdb itself: fastp quality trimming at Q25, MiXCR clonotype calling, in-frame beta chains only. All rows with the same CDR3 protein become a single entry with the most common DNA and genes. The V and J calls come from TCRdb's annotation, not from the publication. This sample is represented by 20,000 or so distinct CDR3 sequences; about 45% of them were singletons. The ten largest clones add up to roughly 13% of the sample.

Sequenced input: cultured CD4+ T cells from blood. This receptor was taken from a human donor with COVID-19. The rearrangement combines TRBV5-6 with TRBJ2-3; the D gene is perhaps TRBD1, from 6 matching bases. The sequenced DNA is TGTGCCAGCAGCTTGAAGGGGGTAGATACGCAGTATTTT. The resulting protein is CASSLKGVDTQYF.